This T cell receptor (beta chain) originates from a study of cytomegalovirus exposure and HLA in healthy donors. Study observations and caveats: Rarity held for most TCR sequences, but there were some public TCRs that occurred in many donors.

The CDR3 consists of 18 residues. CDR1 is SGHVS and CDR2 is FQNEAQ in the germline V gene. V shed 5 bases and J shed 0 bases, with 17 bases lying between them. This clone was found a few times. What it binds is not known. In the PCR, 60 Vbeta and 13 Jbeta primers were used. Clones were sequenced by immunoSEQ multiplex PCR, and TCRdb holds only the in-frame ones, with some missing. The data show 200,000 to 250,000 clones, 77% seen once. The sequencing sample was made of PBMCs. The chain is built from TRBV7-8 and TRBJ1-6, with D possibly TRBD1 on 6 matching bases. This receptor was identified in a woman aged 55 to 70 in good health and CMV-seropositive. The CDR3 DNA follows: TGTGCCAGCAGCACATCCGGGACACCGAGCTCCTATAATTCACCCCTCCACTTT. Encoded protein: CASSTSGTPSSYNSPLHF.